The 26 T cell receptor beta chains in this list originate from one sample, sequenced in a study of blood T cell repertoires in COVID-19. Profiled with immunoSEQ multiplex PCR; TCRdb holds only in-frame clones, not every one. Of around 300,000 clones listed, approximately 86% are singletons. Material for sequencing was peripheral blood. These receptors came from a woman under 40 who had recovered from COVID-19.

This clone appeared a single time. This chain uses TRBV11-2 with TRBJ1-1; a weak D match, TRBD1 (5 bases). The V end lost 4 bases, the J end lost 4 bases, and 13 bases lay between the germline ends. This CDR3 spans 14 amino acids. Germline V CDR1 and CDR2: SGHAT, FQNNGV. The CDR3 here is CASSWVRGSTEAFF. In DNA form, the CDR3 reads TGTGCCAGCAGCTGGGTTAGGGGATCCACTGAAGCTTTCTTT.

The J gene is TRBJ2-3, the V gene TRBV12-3 or TRBV12-4; D unresolved. This CDR3 comprises 11 residues. The ends were cut back, 3 bases at V and 5 bases at J, with 3 bases in the middle. The CDR3 loop is CASSFRDTQYF. CDR3 nucleotides: TGTGCCAGCAGTTTTCGAGATACGCAGTATTTT.

The rearrangement uses TRBV4-1 and TRBJ2-7; D remains ambiguous. This CDR3 is 14 amino acids long. Trimming pared 5 bases from V and 7 bases from J, leaving 18 bases between. Germline V gene sequence: CDR1 MGHRA, CDR2 YSYEKL. The CDR3 nucleotides are TGCGCCAGCAGCGAGCAGACGCTTTCCGGGGAGCAGTACTTC. Translation: CASSEQTLSGEQYF.

The rearrangement joins TRBV27 to TRBJ2-1, with 9 bases that match TRBD1. The V and J ends lost 1 base and 4 bases, in that order; junction bases with no gene match: 5. Per germline, CDR1 MNHEY and CDR2 SMNVEV (reference sequence). This CDR3 comprises 16 residues. CDR3 protein: CASSLFGDRAYNEQFF. The CDR3 DNA sequence: TGTGCCAGCAGTTTATTCGGGGACAGGGCTTACAATGAGCAGTTCTTC.

V is TRBV19 and J is TRBJ1-3, with no clear D. V was shortened by 10 bases and J by 0 bases, with 13 bases between the two germline ends. The CDR3 sequence is 14 residues long. The germline V gene has CDR1 LNHDA and CDR2 SQIVND (reference sequence). The CDR3 DNA follows: TGTGCCACCAGAGACTCTAGCTCTGGAAACACCATATATTTT. Translated: CATRDSSSGNTIYF.

This chain links TRBV15 with TRBJ1-2, with 10 bases fitting TRBD1. V dropped 3 bases and J dropped 2; count of bases not matched to a gene: 6. The germline CDR1 and CDR2 sequences are LNHNV and YYDKDF (reference sequence). The CDR3 is made up of 16 amino acids. CDR3 DNA: TGTGCCACCAGCAGTAAGACAGGGGGCTACAACTATGGCTACACCTTC. This gives the protein CATSSKTGGYNYGYTF.

This chain connects TRBV28 to TRBJ2-1, with 11 bases fitting TRBD1. Per the germline V gene, CDR1 is MDHEN and CDR2 is SYDVKM. The CDR3 loop spans 17 amino acids. Unmatched junction bases numbered 8, after V lost 4 bases and J lost 3 bases. The CDR3 DNA sequence: TGTGCCAGCAGTTCGACGACGGGACAGGGGGACTACAATGAGCAGTTCTTC. Its translation: CASSSTTGQGDYNEQFF. The variable domain in full, with the rest retrieved from reference TRBV28 and TRBJ2-1, is DVKVTQSSRYLVKRTGEKVFLECVQDMDHENMFWYRQDPGLGLRLIYFSYDVKMKEKGDIPEGYSVSREKKERFSLILESASTNQTSMYLCASSSTTGQGDYNEQFFGPGTRLTVL.

The sample holds one count of this clone. The chain carries TRBV5-1 and TRBJ2-5; 15 positions match TRBD2. The CDR3 contains 16 residues. V trimming: 0 bases; J trimming: 3 bases; junction bases outside the gene matches: 0. Germline values: CDR1 SGHRS, CDR2 YFSETQ. CDR3 in DNA: TGCGCCAGCAGCTTGGGGACTAGCGGGAGGGAAGAGACCCAGTACTTC. Residues: CASSLGTSGREETQYF.

The J gene is TRBJ1-4, the V gene TRBV7-8, with D perhaps TRBD1 (5 bases). Germline V gene data show CDR1 as SGHVS and CDR2 as FQNEAQ. Deletions cut 4 bases from V and 8 bases from J, with 20 bases between. This CDR3 is built from 16 residues. CDR3 nucleotide sequence: TGTGCCAGCAGCTCTAGCGGGGGGGGTTCGGAAGAAAAACTGTTTTTT. Its protein is CASSSSGGGSEEKLFF.

The chain uses TRBV5-4 and TRBJ2-1, with 9 bases fitting TRBD2. The V gene's germline CDR1 is SGHNT and CDR2 YYREEE (reference sequence). This CDR3 comprises 15 residues. Trimming cost V 0 bases and J 4 bases; bases outside gene matches: 2. The CDR3 sequence: CASSLVAGGYNEQFF. The DNA of the CDR3 is TGTGCCAGCAGCTTGGTGGCGGGGGGGTACAATGAGCAGTTCTTC.

The V call is TRBV6-5, the J call TRBJ2-7; 8 nucleotides agree with TRBD2. The CDR3 is 15 amino acids. Germline V CDR1 and CDR2: MNHEY, SVGAGI. V dropped 6 bases and J dropped 3; count of bases not matched to a gene: 10. The CDR3 coding sequence is TGTGCCAGCAGGACCGGGAGGGGCGGAGTCTACGAGCAGTACTTC. Protein sequence: CASRTGRGGVYEQYF.

This chain uses TRBV24-1 with TRBJ2-5, with D possibly TRBD2 on 6 matching bases. The V and J ends lost 0 bases and 5 bases respectively, with 15 bases between them. CDR3 length: 16 residues. In germline, CDR1 is KGHDR, CDR2 SFDVKD. In DNA, the CDR3 is TGTGCCACCAGTGATTTGCTCGGGGGAGAAGTGGAGACCCAGTACTTC. It specifies CATSDLLGGEVETQYF.

The chain links TRBV11-2 to TRBJ2-7; 11 nucleotides match TRBD2. The CDR3 runs to 16 residues. Germline V gene data show CDR1 as SGHAT and CDR2 as FQNNGV. The V and J ends lost 2 bases and 5 bases, in that order; junction bases with no gene match: 8. The CDR3 protein is CASSLLSLAGGNEQYF. CDR3 DNA sequence: TGTGCCAGCAGCTTACTTTCCCTAGCGGGAGGCAACGAGCAGTACTTC.

The gene calls are TRBV18 and TRBJ2-3; 8 positions match TRBD2. Per germline, CDR1 KGHSH and CDR2 LQKENI. Losses at the gene ends were 8 bases for V and 3 bases for J; bases not matched to a gene: 10. This CDR3 is built from 15 residues. The CDR3 coding sequence is TGTGCCAGCCTCATCGTTTCTAGCGGGACAGATACGCAGTATTTT. It codes for CASLIVSSGTDTQYF.

The DNA for the CDR3 is TGTGCCAGCAGGCTACGAGCGGACAGAGCACCGTCCTACGAGCAGTACTTC. Translated: CASRLRADRAPSYEQYF. The chain is built from TRBV7-2 and TRBJ2-7, with D tentatively TRBD1 (6 bases). The germline V gene has CDR1 SGHTA and CDR2 FQGNSA. The CDR3 contains 17 residues. V was cut by 6 bases and J by 1 base, with 22 bases left in between.

This chain joins TRBV6-4 and TRBJ1-1; D gene ambiguous. From germline, CDR1 is MRHNA and CDR2 SNTAGT. V dropped 5 bases and J dropped 1 base, with 14 bases sitting between them. CDR3 length equals 15 residues. The DNA for the CDR3 is TGTGCCAGCAGTTTTTACCGGGGAAAGAACACTGAAGCTTTCTTT. Amino acids: CASSFYRGKNTEAFF.

This chain uses TRBV2 with TRBJ2-3; D is perhaps TRBD2 (5 bases). With 6 bases removed from V and 3 bases from J, the gap between germline ends came to 16 bases. CDR1 and CDR2 from the germline V gene are SNHLY and FYNNEI. The CDR3 sequence is 15 residues long. Here the CDR3 DNA reads TGTGCCAGCAGGAGGGCCACGGCAGGTACAGATACGCAGTATTTT. Its translation is CASRRATAGTDTQYF.

The chain links TRBV6-5 to TRBJ1-1; no firm D call. CDR1 is MNHEY, CDR2 SVGAGI, per germline. The CDR3 sequence is 12 residues long. Deletions cut 8 bases from V and 0 bases from J, with 7 bases between. In DNA, the CDR3 is TGTGCCAGCGGGCGAATGAACACTGAAGCTTTCTTT. This encodes CASGRMNTEAFF.

This clone was recorded once. The chain carries TRBV21-1 and TRBJ2-7; TRBD1 was called by the table and not checked on the DNA. TRBV21-1 is a pseudogene locus. This CDR3 has 16 residues. Here the CDR3 DNA reads TGTGCCAGCAGCAATCCCCCGGGACAGGGGGCCTACGAGCAGTACTTC. Encoded protein: CASSNPPGQGAYEQYF.

V and J are TRBV28 and TRBJ1-5; tentatively, D is TRBD1 (5 bases). Looked up from germline, CDR1 is MDHEN and CDR2 is SYDVKM. The CDR3 consists of 13 residues. Trimming shortened V by 7 bases and J by 5 bases, and 12 bases separated the two germline ends. CDR3: CASTADRYQPQHF. Here the CDR3 DNA reads TGTGCCAGCACCGCCGACAGATATCAGCCCCAGCATTTT.

The sample holds a few counts of this clone. The CDR3 protein is CASSKEGGNEAFF. In DNA form, the CDR3 reads TGTGCCAGCAGTAAAGAGGGGGGGAATGAAGCTTTCTTT. The V gene is TRBV2, the J gene TRBJ1-1, with D maybe TRBD1 (6 bases). The germline V gene has CDR1 SNHLY and CDR2 FYNNEI. The CDR3 length is 13 residues. Trimming left V 5 bases short and J 7 bases short, with 14 bases between.

The gene calls are TRBV11-3 and TRBJ2-3; 8 bases fit TRBD2. V was clipped by 4 bases and J by 6 bases; unmatched bases: 12. Per the germline V gene, CDR1 is SGHNT and CDR2 is YENEEA. The length of the CDR3 is 16 residues. The CDR3 protein is CASSSRAGVGRDTQYF. The DNA for the CDR3 is TGTGCCAGCAGCTCCAGAGCGGGAGTCGGTCGGGATACGCAGTATTTT.

The chain carries TRBV2 and TRBJ2-7; D is undetermined. V was pared by 4 bases and J by 4 bases, with 14 bases between. Germline CDR1 is SNHLY and CDR2 is FYNNEI. CDR3 length: 14 residues. This chain's CDR3 is CASSARAELYEQYF. In nucleotides, the CDR3 is TGTGCCAGCAGTGCTCGTGCGGAACTGTACGAGCAGTACTTC.

This clone was seen just once. The chain couples TRBV2 to TRBJ1-5; D might be TRBD1 (5 bases). CDR1 SNHLY and CDR2 FYNNEI come from the germline V gene. The length of the CDR3 is 15 residues. Deletions cut 4 bases from V and 5 bases from J, with 15 bases between. The CDR3, as DNA: TGTGCCAGCAGTGCCCGGGGAGGGGCGTATCAGCCCCAGCATTTT. It translates to CASSARGGAYQPQHF. Combining the CDR3 with reference TRBV2 and TRBJ1-5 gives the whole variable domain EPEVTQTPSHQVTQMGQEVILRCVPISNHLYFYWYRQILGQKVEFLVSFYNNEISEKSEIFDDQFSVERPDGSNFTLKIRSTKLEDSAMYFCASSARGGAYQPQHFGDGTRLSIL.

The chain joins TRBV10-3 to TRBJ2-5; 10 bases are shared with TRBD2. The trim removed 4 bases at V and 5 bases at J, leaving 7 bases unmatched. Looked up from germline, CDR1 is ENHRY and CDR2 is SYGVKD. The CDR3 extends over 15 amino acids. The CDR3 DNA reads as TGTGCCATCAGTGGGGAGCGGGGGGGCGATGAGACCCAGTACTTC. It codes for CAISGERGGDETQYF.

This chain connects TRBV2 to TRBJ2-2; 10 bases are a match to TRBD2. Unmatched junction bases numbered 4, after V lost 6 bases and J lost 3 bases. This CDR3 spans 15 amino acids. Looked up from germline, CDR1 is SNHLY and CDR2 is FYNNEI. CDR3 nucleotides: TGTGCCAGCAGCCCCGGGACTAGCGACACCGGGGAGCTGTTTTTT. Protein: CASSPGTSDTGELFF.